These 4 T cell receptor beta chains share one sample of origin, sequenced in a study of vaccination and CD4 T cells after COVID-19. An Oncomine TCR Beta short-read assay was used to sequence the DNA from cultured CD4+ T cells. MiXCR, run by TCRdb on the PCR reads, gives a single entry per CDR3 protein. Among more than 15,000 distinct CDR3 sequences, about 44% were seen once, and the ten largest hold around 20%. Treatment in this sample: approximately nine-day PBMC culture with coronavirus spike peptide pools or control peptides (ViraFEST assay). Their cognate antigens are unknown. This specimen was CD4+ T cells from blood, cultured in vitro, taken before SARS-CoV-2 vaccination. These receptors originate from a human donor who received a COVID-19 vaccine.

V usage is TRBV19 and J usage is TRBJ2-2; D not certain. The germline CDR1 and CDR2 sequences are LNHDA and SQIVND (reference sequence). CDR3 length equals 14 residues. V was pared by 4 bases and J by 1 base, with 7 bases between. CDR3: CASSSSVNTGELFF. The CDR3 DNA reads as TGTGCCAGTAGTAGCTCAGTGAACACCGGGGAGCTGTTTTTT.

The chain recombines TRBV12-3 or TRBV12-4 with TRBJ2-3; 7 nucleotides align to TRBD1. The length of the CDR3 is 15 residues. V dropped 5 bases and J dropped 3; count of bases not matched to a gene: 8. CDR3 residues: CASSPGTERTDTQYF. The DNA of the CDR3 is TGTGCCAGCAGTCCAGGGACAGAACGGACAGATACGCAGTATTTT.

This CDR3 reads CASSIGFTANNQPQHF. CDR3 nucleotides: TGTGCCAGTAGTATCGGGTTTACAGCAAACAATCAGCCCCAGCATTTT. This chain connects TRBV19 to TRBJ1-5; unclear D gene. Looked up from germline, CDR1 is LNHDA and CDR2 is SQIVND (reference sequence). The V and J ends lost 3 bases and 3 bases respectively, with 15 bases between them. The CDR3 totals 16 residues.

The V call is TRBV7-2, the J call TRBJ2-3; 10 bases are a match to TRBD2. The CDR3 has 16 residues. V was clipped by 0 bases and J by 1 base; unmatched bases: 1. Per the germline V gene, CDR1 is SGHTA and CDR2 is FQGNSA. CDR3 region: CASSLALAGGTDTQYF. The CDR3 DNA is TGTGCCAGCAGCTTAGCGCTAGCGGGGGGCACAGATACGCAGTATTTT.